Listed below are T cell receptor beta chains from one sample, sequenced in a study of breast tumors, draining lymph nodes, adjacent tissues. One entry per CDR3 protein results from TCRdb running MiXCR on the multiplex PCR reads. The table includes 200,000 to 250,000 distinct CDR3 sequences, approximately 29% detected once. Material: axillary lymph node tissue. The receptor set was obtained from a female donor with breast cancer. Some clones in this sample may be carry-over from other donors' samples. Both conserved end residues are part of each CDR3. D genes are given only for firm matches. Where a row states a size, it is once, few, many or the class of an expanded clone; other rows omit it.

j_call clone_size v_call d_call cdr3_nt cdr3_aa
TRBJ1-2 many TRBV28 TRBD1 TGTGCCAGCAGGATGGGGACAGTAGTCTATGGCTACACCTTC CASRMGTVVYGYTF
TRBJ2-2 NA TRBV11-2 TRBD1 TGTGCCAGCAGCTTGGGACAGGGAGCCGGGGAGCTGTTTTTT CASSLGQGAGELFF
TRBJ2-7 NA TRBV20-1 TRBD1 TGCAGTGCTAGAGAACCCCTGGACGGGACAGGGGCGACCAACGAGCAGTACTTC CSAREPLDGTGATNEQYF
TRBJ1-1 NA TRBV7-3 TRBD1 TGTGCCAGCAGCCCCACCGGGACAGATAACACTGAAGTTTTCTTT CASSPTGTDNTEVFF
TRBJ1-2 NA TRBV4-1 NA TGCGCCAGCAGCCCCTCGACTAGCGGCTACACCTTC CASSPSTSGYTF
TRBJ2-3 many TRBV5-1 NA TGCGCCAGCAGCCCGGTCGCTAGCACGGCAGATACGCAGTATTTT CASSPVASTADTQYF
TRBJ2-5 NA TRBV9 TRBD2 TGTGCCAGCAGACCCGGACTAGCGGGAGCCGGGGAAGCGACCCAGTACTTC CASRPGLAGAGEATQYF
TRBJ2-7 many TRBV5-1 NA TGCGCCAGCAGCCCCCACGGACAATTCTACGAGCAGTACTTC CASSPHGQFYEQYF
TRBJ1-3 many TRBV7-6 TRBD1 TGTGCCAGCAGCTTGGCGACAGGGACTGGAAACACCATATATTTT CASSLATGTGNTIYF
TRBJ1-2 NA TRBV6-5 NA TGTGCCAGCAGCATCGGCGGAGACTATGGCCACACCTTC CASSIGGDYGHTF
TRBJ2-3 NA TRBV28 TRBD2 TGTGCCAGCAGTTCTCTCCGTAGCGGGAGGGGAGATACGCAGTATTTT CASSSLRSGRGDTQYF
TRBJ2-3 many TRBV29-1 NA TGCAGCGTTGGAGTCCCAGATACGCAGTATTTT CSVGVPDTQYF
TRBJ2-3 many TRBV5-1 TRBD2 TGCGCCAGCACCCCGGGACTAGCGTACACAGATACGCAGTATTTT CASTPGLAYTDTQYF
TRBJ1-4 many TRBV6-5 NA TGTGCCAGCAAAAACAGTGCAACTAATGAAAAACTGTTTTTT CASKNSATNEKLFF
TRBJ2-2 NA TRBV14 TRBD2 TGTGCCAGCAGCCGGAGGGGACTAGCGGGAGTCATCACCGGGGAGCTGTTTTTT CASSRRGLAGVITGELFF
TRBJ2-3 many TRBV20-1 TRBD2 TGCAGTGCTAGACCCCCAGCGGGAGGGAGCACAGATACGCAGTATTTT CSARPPAGGSTDTQYF
TRBJ2-5 many TRBV28 TRBD1 TGTGCCAGCAGTTACAGGGGGCGACTGTACCAAGAGACCCAGTACTTC CASSYRGRLYQETQYF
TRBJ2-5 many TRBV7-2 NA TGTGCCAGCACCCGAGGGGGGCGGGACCAAGAGACCCAGTACTTC CASTRGGRDQETQYF
TRBJ1-5 many TRBV9 NA TGTGCCAGCAGCGGCCAGGGCATCAGGGCTGGCAATCAGCCCCAGCATTTT CASSGQGIRAGNQPQHF
TRBJ1-5 many TRBV19 NA TGTGCCAGTAGTGTGAGTGGCAATCAGCCCCAGCATTTT CASSVSGNQPQHF
TRBJ2-3 many TRBV5-1 TRBD1 TGCGCCAGCAGCTTGAGCAGGGGGAACCGCGATACGCAGTATTTT CASSLSRGNRDTQYF
TRBJ2-1 many TRBV20-1 NA TGCAGTGCGCCTAGTTTAAGCTCCTACAATGAGCAGTTCTTC CSAPSLSSYNEQFF
TRBJ2-1 many TRBV30 NA TGTGCCTGGAGTGGGGGGGCCGCCAATGAGCAGTTCTTC CAWSGGAANEQFF
TRBJ2-3 many TRBV5-1 TRBD2 TGCGCCAGCAGCTTGAGCGGGAGGGGCGCAGATACGCAGTATTTT CASSLSGRGADTQYF
TRBJ2-5 NA TRBV29-1 TRBD2 TGCAGCGTTATAGGAGCGGGAGGCCGTGACCAAGAGACCCAGTACTTC CSVIGAGGRDQETQYF
TRBJ2-5 many TRBV20-1 NA TGCAGTGCTAGAGAGGGTACCCCAAAGCCGGAGTCGGAGACCCAGTACTTC CSAREGTPKPESETQYF
TRBJ2-5 many TRBV12-3/TRBV12-4 TRBD2 TGTGCCAGCAGTTTAAGGGCGGGGGGCTTCCAAGAGACCCAGTACTTC CASSLRAGGFQETQYF
TRBJ2-1 many TRBV9 NA TGTGCCAGCAGCGGACCTGGGGGAGAGCAGTTCTTC CASSGPGGEQFF
TRBJ1-1 few TRBV7-3 NA TGTGCCAGCAGCTCCGGGGGGGTCACTGAAGCTTTCTTT CASSSGGVTEAFF
TRBJ2-5 many TRBV24-1 TRBD1 TGTGCCACCAGAGGACAGGGACAAGAGACCCAGTACTTC CATRGQGQETQYF
TRBJ2-2 many TRBV6-6 NA TGTGCCAGCAGGAGAATGATTAACCGGGACCGAGCCACCGGGGAGCTGTTTTTT CASRRMINRDRATGELFF